Following are 19 T cell receptor beta chains from one sample sequenced in a study of human T cells and chemical hapten exposure. TCRdb re-analysed the RACE reads in MiXCR, keeping a single row per CDR3 protein. The table has more than 85,000 distinct CDR3 sequences, approximately 9.9% seen once. Regarding time point: patch test 2, 6 weeks after DPC sensitization. This sample's treatment: therapeutic diphenylcyclopropenone sensitization with weekly scalp DPC. Material: whole blood, obtained in connection with sensitization to the hapten diphenylcyclopropenone (DPC). These TCRs come from a man aged 35-49 years with alopecia areata. Some clones in this sample may be carry-over from other donors' samples.

This clonotype occurred many times. The chain employs TRBV20-1 and TRBJ2-3; tentative D call: TRBD2 (5 bases). This CDR3 has 15 residues. From germline, CDR1 is DFQATT and CDR2 SNEGSKA (reference sequence). Trimming pared 4 bases from V and 0 bases from J, leaving 14 bases between. Here the CDR3 DNA reads TGCAGTGCTACCGGAGGTATAGTTAGCACAGATACGCAGTATTTT. Its translation: CSATGGIVSTDTQYF.

This clonotype was seen a handful of times. The CDR3 DNA reads as TGTGCCAGCAGTTACTCCGCAACAGGGCGCGAGACCCAGTACTTC. The encoded protein is CASSYSATGRETQYF. The chain couples TRBV6-5 to TRBJ2-5; weak D call: TRBD1 (6 bases). The CDR3 runs 15 residues. V gave up 0 bases and J gave up 5 bases, with 13 bases separating them. Germline CDR1 and CDR2: MNHEY and SVGAGI.

The chain links TRBV11-2 to TRBJ2-1, with 10 bases matching TRBD2. From germline, CDR1 is SGHAT and CDR2 FQNNGV. V trimming: 5 bases; J trimming: 6 bases; junction bases outside the gene matches: 10. This CDR3 contains 16 residues. The DNA for the CDR3 is TGTGCCAGCAGCCTCCGAGCGGGAGGGTCCGTCAATGAGCAGTTCTTC. Translated: CASSLRAGGSVNEQFF.

Only a few counts were recorded for this clonotype. V and J are TRBV4-3 and TRBJ2-3, with 8 bases matching TRBD2. CDR3 size: 15 residues. The germline gives CDR1 LGHNA, CDR2 YSLEER. After removal of 0 bases from V and 6 bases from J, the junction contained 5 bases not matched to a gene. CDR3: CASSQESGRADTQYF. For the CDR3, the DNA is TGCGCCAGCAGCCAAGAGAGCGGGAGAGCCGATACGCAGTATTTT.

The chain combines TRBV7-8 with TRBJ1-5; D gene uncertain. The CDR3 length is 16 residues. Germline CDR1 is SGHVS and CDR2 is FQNEAQ. Trimming shortened V by 0 bases and J by 0 bases, and 9 bases separated the two germline ends. CDR3 nucleotides: TGTGCCAGCAGCTTAGCGTCCAGTTATAGCAATCAGCCCCAGCATTTT. Translation gives CASSLASSYSNQPQHF.

The chain couples TRBV18 to TRBJ2-4; tentatively, D is TRBD1 (5 bases). CDR1 KGHSH and CDR2 LQKENI come from the germline V gene. CDR3 length: 16 residues. V lost 2 bases, J lost 0 bases, and 11 bases lay in between. The CDR3 DNA reads TGTGCCAGCTCACCAGAACAGGCAGGAGCCAAAAACATTCAGTACTTC. This sequence encodes CASSPEQAGAKNIQYF.

The table lists this clonotype with many counts. The rearrangement joins TRBV6-2 or TRBV6-3 to TRBJ2-3; D might be TRBD2 (5 bases). Between the trimmed V and J ends, which lost 8 bases and 2 bases, there was a span of 11 bases. The V gene's germline CDR1 is MNHEY and CDR2 SVGEGT. The length of the CDR3 is 13 residues. CDR3 amino acids: CASGRGSTDTQYF. DNA for the CDR3: TGTGCCAGCGGCCGGGGATCCACAGATACGCAGTATTTT.

J is TRBJ2-5 and V is TRBV6-2 or TRBV6-3; 8 nucleotides agree with TRBD2. CDR1 is MNHEY and CDR2 is SVGEGT in the germline V gene. The CDR3 spans 12 residues. After removal of 10 bases from V and 5 bases from J, the junction contained 6 bases not matched to a gene. The CDR3 nucleotides are TGTGCCACCGGACTAGCTCGTGAGACCCAGTACTTC. It translates to CATGLARETQYF.

The V call is TRBV27, the J call TRBJ2-7, with 7 positions matching TRBD1. V lost 3 bases, J lost 2 bases, and 10 bases stayed unmatched. From germline, CDR1 is MNHEY and CDR2 SMNVEV (reference sequence). The CDR3 is 16 amino acids. The CDR3 spells CASSLDPRDSAYEQYF. The CDR3 nucleotides are TGTGCCAGCAGTTTGGACCCCAGGGACAGCGCCTACGAGCAGTACTTC.

V is TRBV5-6 and J is TRBJ1-6, with no clear D. The CDR3 runs to 15 residues. Deletions cut 4 bases from V and 7 bases from J, with 15 bases between. Germline V gene sequence: CDR1 SGHDT, CDR2 YYEEEE. CDR3 sequence: CASSPFGGYNSPLHF. For the CDR3, the DNA is TGTGCCAGCAGCCCGTTCGGAGGGTACAATTCACCCCTCCACTTT.

The rearrangement uses TRBV20-1 and TRBJ1-1; 7 bases are a match to TRBD1. The germline V gene has CDR1 DFQATT and CDR2 SNEGSKA (reference sequence). The CDR3 sequence is 14 residues long. The V segment lost 5 bases and the J segment 5 bases; nucleotides outside the gene matches: 11. CDR3 amino acids: CSARPQTGPTEAFF. CDR3 bases: TGCAGTGCTCGCCCGCAGACAGGGCCAACTGAAGCTTTCTTT.

This clonotype was seen a few times. This chain connects TRBV27 to TRBJ2-2; D unresolved. Deletions cut 6 bases from V and 0 bases from J, with 8 bases between. Germline V gene sequence: CDR1 MNHEY, CDR2 SMNVEV (reference sequence). The CDR3 totals 14 residues. Here the CDR3 reads CASRIYANTGELFF. The CDR3 DNA follows: TGTGCCAGCAGAATTTATGCGAACACCGGGGAGCTGTTTTTT.

V and J are TRBV30 and TRBJ2-1; 11 positions agree with TRBD2. This CDR3 is 15 amino acids long. Trimming at V came to 3 bases and at J to 7 bases, leaving 8 bases not matched to a gene. CDR1 GTSNPN and CDR2 SVGIG come from the germline V gene (reference sequence). Here the CDR3 DNA reads TGTGCCTGGAGGACCGGGACTAGCGGTTTGAATGAGCAGTTCTTC. Translating it yields CAWRTGTSGLNEQFF.

This clonotype appeared many times. The chain is built from TRBV6-2 or TRBV6-3 and TRBJ2-1; TRBD2 is a possible D gene (6 bases). The V and J ends lost 5 bases and 2 bases respectively, with 13 bases between them. The CDR3 totals 15 residues. Germline V gene lookup returns CDR1 MNHEY and CDR2 SVGEGT. Here the CDR3 DNA reads TGTGCCAGCAGTCGACTAGGGCCAGCCTACAATGAGCAGTTCTTC. Translated: CASSRLGPAYNEQFF.

This clonotype was observed a few times. This chain connects TRBV20-1 to TRBJ2-2, with 12 bases matching TRBD2. CDR3 size: 17 residues. Trimming removed 6 bases from V and 2 bases from J; junction bases left unmatched: 10. Germline CDR1 is DFQATT and CDR2 is SNEGSKA (reference sequence). The CDR3 DNA reads as TGCAGTGCCACTCAGACTAGCGGGAGTTCAAACACCGGGGAGCTGTTTTTT. Its protein is CSATQTSGSSNTGELFF.

V usage is TRBV28 and J usage is TRBJ2-3; D call uncertain. Trimming removed 2 bases from V and 6 bases from J, with 15 bases in between. Germline lookup yields CDR1 MDHEN and CDR2 SYDVKM. This CDR3 spans 15 amino acids. CDR3 DNA sequence: TGTGCCAGCAGTTTAGCCGGAAGAGCCTTGGATACGCAGTATTTT. Translating it yields CASSLAGRALDTQYF.

In this sample, this clonotype turned up a few times. This chain joins TRBV11-1 and TRBJ2-3; perhaps TRBD2 as D (5 bases). The V gene lost 6 bases and the J gene lost 1 base, with 14 bases spanning the gap. Germline loops: CDR1 SGHAT, CDR2 FQDESV (reference sequence). This CDR3 contains 15 residues. The CDR3 DNA follows: TGTGCCAGCAGGAGAGAGCGGTCTCGCACAGATACGCAGTATTTT. Translating it yields CASRRERSRTDTQYF.

There are a few counts of this clonotype. V usage is TRBV9 and J usage is TRBJ1-5; D not resolved. The V and J ends lost 1 base and 5 bases respectively, with 7 bases between them. CDR3 size: 13 residues. CDR1 and CDR2 from the germline V gene are SGDLS and YYNGEE. The CDR3 bases are TGTGCCAGCAGCGTACGGGAAGATCAGCCCCAGCATTTT. Its protein product is CASSVREDQPQHF.

The chain is built from TRBV20-1 and TRBJ2-3; D remains ambiguous. V lost 5 bases to trimming and J lost 0 bases, with 15 bases between them. This CDR3 has 15 residues. Germline CDR1 DFQATT, CDR2 SNEGSKA (reference sequence). The CDR3 nucleotides read TGCAGTGCTGAGAGCAGGCTAACTAGCACAGATACGCAGTATTTT. Protein product: CSAESRLTSTDTQYF.